The sample holds one count of the clone carrying this T cell receptor beta chain. This specimen belongs to a study of blood T cell repertoires in COVID-19. Study background: Samples of COVID-19 (acute and convalescent) were obtained from the United States, Italy and Spain. Sources were T cells, B-cell-depleted T cells, or PBMCs; the material itself was cDNA or gDNA.

Germline lookup yields CDR1 SNHLY and CDR2 FYNNEI. The CDR3 contains 16 residues. V lost 5 bases and J lost 5; bases outside the gene matches: 13. Original analysis: Amplified reference gene primers provided the basis for estimating nucleated cell counts. Only in-frame clones appear in the TCRdb table, and some are missing; sequencing was by immunoSEQ multiplex PCR. Clonal size and the V and J genes are those of that table, whereas D and trimming came from the DNA. The data hold approximately 210,000 clones, with 88% observed a single time. The sequenced sample consisted of peripheral blood. This rearrangement joins TRBV2 to TRBJ2-7; TRBD1 matches at 9 bases. This TCR came from a human donor in a cohort sampled during active COVID-19. Here the CDR3 reads CASSQSKIQGANEQYF. The CDR3 bases are TGTGCCAGCAGTCAATCTAAAATACAGGGGGCGAACGAGCAGTACTTC.